The 24 T cell receptor beta chains presented below share a single source sample, sequenced in a study of T cells after yellow fever vaccination. TCRdb reanalysed the 5' RACE reads using MiXCR and keeps one entry per CDR3 protein. Of about 330,000 distinct CDR3 sequences listed, around 7% are singletons. The material sequenced was PBMCs, taken 45 days after the first yellow fever vaccination. Receptors originate from a man between 18 and 29 years old who received the YFV17D yellow fever vaccine.

This chain connects TRBV4-1 to TRBJ2-1; no firm D call. V was cut by 0 bases and J by 7 bases, with 16 bases left in between. This CDR3 has 16 residues. Germline V gives CDR1 MGHRA, CDR2 YSYEKL. The CDR3 nucleotides are TGCGCCAGCAGCCAAGATGCTCAGGTGACGGAGAATGAGCAGTTCTTC. Amino acids: CASSQDAQVTENEQFF.

The chain carries TRBV7-2 and TRBJ1-2; D is undetermined. The CDR3 extends over 14 amino acids. Germline V gene lookup returns CDR1 SGHTA and CDR2 FQGNSA. The V and J ends lost 3 bases and 5 bases respectively, with 13 bases between them. CDR3 nucleotide sequence: TGTGCCAGCAGCTTTAATAACGGAGAGTATGGCTACACCTTC. This gives the protein CASSFNNGEYGYTF.

This clonotype came up many times. The chain links TRBV2 to TRBJ2-3; D unresolved. Per germline, CDR1 SNHLY and CDR2 FYNNEI. This CDR3 has 11 amino acids. Trimming shortened V by 7 bases and J by 4 bases, and 6 bases separated the two germline ends. The CDR3 spells CASNQADTQYF. DNA for the CDR3: TGTGCCAGCAACCAGGCAGATACGCAGTATTTT. The full variable domain, completed using reference TRBV2 and TRBJ2-3, is EPEVTQTPSHQVTQMGQEVILRCVPISNHLYFYWYRQILGQKVEFLVSFYNNEISEKSEIFDDQFSVERPDGSNFTLKIRSTKLEDSAMYFCASNQADTQYFGPGTRLTVL.

This chain connects TRBV5-1 to TRBJ2-3; D is perhaps TRBD1 (5 bases). CDR3 length equals 11 residues. Trimming removed 6 bases at V and 14 bases at J, with 16 bases between. Germline-derived CDR1 and CDR2 are SGHRS and YFSETQ. The DNA for the CDR3 is TGCGCCAGCAAGGACACACAACGGGCGTATTTT. This sequence encodes CASKDTQRAYF.

A few counts support this clonotype. V usage is TRBV11-2 and J usage is TRBJ1-3; D uncertain. Looked up from germline, CDR1 is SGHAT and CDR2 is FQNNGV. The V gene lost 2 bases and the J gene lost 6 bases, with 23 bases spanning the gap. The CDR3 totals 18 residues. CDR3 residues: CASSLPSREGMVENTIYF. The CDR3 coding sequence is TGTGCCAGCAGCTTACCCTCTAGGGAGGGTATGGTGGAAAACACCATATATTTT.

This clonotype came up a few times. The chain links TRBV9 to TRBJ2-1, with 10 bases lining up with TRBD1. Germline V CDR1 and CDR2: SGDLS, YYNGEE. CDR3 length: 15 amino acids. After removal of 3 bases from V and 8 bases from J, the junction contained 8 bases not matched to a gene. The CDR3 protein is CASSARDRGVDEQFF. The DNA for the CDR3 is TGTGCCAGCAGCGCCCGGGACAGGGGCGTCGATGAGCAGTTCTTC.

The gene calls are TRBV7-9 and TRBJ1-4; D not resolved. Germline CDR1 and CDR2: SEHNR and FQNEAQ (reference sequence). Trimming pared 6 bases from V and 8 bases from J, leaving 7 bases between. The CDR3 extends over 11 amino acids. CDR3 in DNA: TGTGCCAGCAGTGCCTCGGAAAAACTGTTTTTT. Its translation is CASSASEKLFF.

This clonotype showed up many times. The chain combines TRBV7-9 with TRBJ2-5, with 7 bases fitting TRBD1. CDR3 length: 17 residues. Trimming cost V 5 bases and J 0 bases; bases outside gene matches: 12. The germline V gene has CDR1 SEHNR and CDR2 FQNEAQ (reference sequence). The CDR3 sequence is CASSTPIQTGYQETQYF. The CDR3 nucleotides read TGTGCCAGCAGCACCCCCATCCAGACAGGGTACCAAGAGACCCAGTACTTC.

A few counts support this clonotype. The chain links TRBV7-6 to TRBJ1-1; D is possibly TRBD1 (6 bases). The V gene's germline CDR1 is SGHVS and CDR2 FNYEAQ. Trimming took off 5 bases at V and 7 bases at J, with 23 bases between the two ends. This CDR3 is built from 16 residues. CDR3 in DNA: TGTGCCAGCAGCCTCCAACCGGCGGGGGGCGCCGATGAAGCTTTCTTT. Protein sequence: CASSLQPAGGADEAFF. The entire variable domain, with the rest obtained from reference TRBV7-6 and TRBJ1-1, is as follows: GAGVSQSPRYKVTKRGQDVALRCDPISGHVSLYWYRQALGQGPEFLTYFNYEAQQDKSGLPNDRFSAERPEGSISTLTIQRTEQRDSAMYRCASSLQPAGGADEAFFGQGTRLTVV.

This clonotype has more than one count but fewer than ten. This chain connects TRBV25-1 to TRBJ1-2, with D tentatively TRBD1 (5 bases). CDR1 is MGHDK and CDR2 is SYGVNS in the germline V gene. This CDR3 comprises 13 residues. V gave up 3 bases and J gave up 2 bases, with 7 bases separating them. In DNA form, the CDR3 reads TGTGCCAGCAGTGACGGGGACAACTATGGCTACACCTTC. This sequence encodes CASSDGDNYGYTF.

This clonotype was seen a few times. This chain links TRBV9 with TRBJ2-1; a possible D gene is TRBD2 (6 bases). The CDR3 is 15 residues long. V was pared by 0 bases and J by 6 bases, with 13 bases between. Germline V lookup: CDR1 SGDLS, CDR2 YYNGEE. The CDR3 nucleotides read TGTGCCAGCAGCGTAGGAGGCGGGGTAACCAATGAGCAGTTCTTC. Residues: CASSVGGGVTNEQFF.

This clonotype has more than one count but fewer than ten. This chain uses TRBV20-1 with TRBJ2-3; maybe TRBD2 (6 bases). The CDR3 loop spans 14 amino acids. The V end lost 5 bases, the J end lost 0 bases, and 12 bases lay between the germline ends. The germline CDR1 and CDR2 sequences are DFQATT and SNEGSKA (reference sequence). The CDR3 sequence: CSARETASTDTQYF. CDR3 DNA sequence: TGCAGTGCTCGGGAGACGGCTAGCACAGATACGCAGTATTTT.

The chain uses TRBV3-1 and TRBJ1-1; no clear D gene. This CDR3 comprises 14 residues. Germline CDR1 and CDR2: LGHDT and YNNKEL (reference sequence). Between the trimmed V and J ends, which lost 4 bases and 4 bases, there was a span of 13 bases. The CDR3 DNA is TGTGCCAGCAGCCGTACGCCGCCGGGCACTGAAGCTTTCTTT. Its translation is CASSRTPPGTEAFF.

At least ten counts were recorded for this clonotype. This chain connects TRBV5-1 to TRBJ1-1, with D possibly TRBD1 on 5 matching bases. The germline V and J ends were trimmed by 3 bases and 7 bases, with 19 bases remaining between them. The CDR3 covers 15 residues. Germline loops: CDR1 SGHRS, CDR2 YFSETQ. CDR3 DNA sequence: TGCGCCAGCAGCTCATCTTTATTCAGGGTCGGTGAAGCTTTCTTT. It translates to CASSSSLFRVGEAFF. The full variable domain, in which reference TRBV5-1 and TRBJ1-1 provide the parts outside the CDR3, is KAGVTQTPRYLIKTRGQQVTLSCSPISGHRSVSWYQQTPGQGLQFLFEYFSETQRNKGNFPGRFSGRQFSNSRSEMNVSTLELGDSALYLCASSSSLFRVGEAFFGQGTRLTVV.

This clonotype came up many times. The gene calls are TRBV6-5 and TRBJ1-6; possibly TRBD1 for D (6 bases). V lost 5 bases, J lost 6 bases, and 14 bases lay in between. The CDR3 is 15 residues long. The V gene's germline CDR1 is MNHEY and CDR2 SVGAGI. The CDR3 DNA reads TGTGCCAGCAGTACCACGGGGGGCACTAATTCACCCCTCCACTTT. Its translation: CASSTTGGTNSPLHF.

This clonotype was counted a few times. V gene TRBV7-8 combines with J gene TRBJ2-2, with D unresolved. V gave up 7 bases and J gave up 7 bases, with 13 bases separating them. Germline V gene data show CDR1 as SGHVS and CDR2 as FQNEAQ. This CDR3 has 13 residues. CDR3 in amino acids: CASTTNLDGELFF. In DNA, the CDR3 is TGTGCCAGCACTACGAATTTGGACGGGGAGCTGTTTTTT.

This clonotype has ten or more counts. J is TRBJ1-2 and V is TRBV20-1, with TRBD1 matching over 9 bases. Looked up from germline, CDR1 is DFQATT and CDR2 is SNEGSKA (reference sequence). V shed 1 base, J shed 12 bases, and the junction held 6 bases outside the gene matches. There are 12 residues in the CDR3. The CDR3 DNA follows: TGCAGTGCTAGAGCACAGGGGGCTGTAAACACCTTC. Translating it yields CSARAQGAVNTF.

In this sample, this clonotype turned up many times. This chain connects TRBV18 to TRBJ1-1; D not certain. The CDR3 sequence is 12 residues long. V was cut by 4 bases and J by 6 bases, with 9 bases left in between. CDR1 KGHSH and CDR2 LQKENI come from the germline V gene. The CDR3 DNA follows: TGTGCCAGCTCACTCCAAAGGGCTGAAGCTTTCTTT. It translates to CASSLQRAEAFF.

This clonotype was found a few times. The chain links TRBV7-9 to TRBJ2-1; D possibly corresponds to TRBD2 (5 bases). The CDR3 covers 12 residues. Germline V gene sequence: CDR1 SEHNR, CDR2 FQNEAQ (reference sequence). Trimming removed 1 base at V and 14 bases at J, with 12 bases between. CDR3 in amino acids: CASSLGLSGKFF. CDR3 DNA sequence: TGTGCCAGCAGCTTAGGGCTCTCGGGGAAGTTCTTC.

The chain joins TRBV7-2 to TRBJ2-1; 8 positions match TRBD2. The germline CDR1 and CDR2 sequences are SGHTA and FQGNSA. Germline trimming cut 5 bases from V and 3 bases from J; bases unmatched to any gene: 9. There are 16 residues in the CDR3. The CDR3, as DNA: TGTGCCAGCAGCCCCCTCTGGAGCGGGGGCTACAATGAGCAGTTCTTC. Amino acids: CASSPLWSGGYNEQFF.

The V gene is TRBV6-5, the J gene TRBJ2-2; D is uncertain. CDR3 length: 15 residues. V lost 1 base to trimming and J lost 1 base, with 7 bases between them. From germline, CDR1 is MNHEY and CDR2 SVGAGI. The CDR3 loop is CASSYWARNTGELFF. Here the CDR3 DNA reads TGTGCCAGCAGTTACTGGGCACGGAACACCGGGGAGCTGTTTTTT.

In this sample, this clonotype turned up a few times. This rearrangement joins TRBV11-1 to TRBJ2-1, with TRBD1 as a possible D gene (5 bases). V was trimmed by 2 bases and J by 4 bases, leaving 18 bases between them. CDR1 and CDR2 (germline): SGHAT, FQDESV (reference sequence). The CDR3 is 17 residues long. CDR3 loop: CASSLRRGASPYNEQFF. The DNA of the CDR3 is TGTGCCAGCAGCTTACGAAGGGGCGCAAGCCCTTACAATGAGCAGTTCTTC.

The table lists this clonotype with a few counts. This chain uses TRBV20-1 with TRBJ1-5; possibly TRBD1 for D (6 bases). CDR1 DFQATT and CDR2 SNEGSKA come from the germline V gene (reference sequence). With 6 bases removed from V and 1 base from J, the gap between germline ends came to 19 bases. The CDR3 has 16 amino acids. CDR3 residues: CSAGHFGGQSNQPQHF. The CDR3 DNA follows: TGCAGTGCGGGGCATTTTGGGGGCCAGAGCAATCAGCCCCAGCATTTT.

This clonotype was counted only a few times. This chain connects TRBV18 to TRBJ2-3; D is undetermined. From germline, CDR1 is KGHSH and CDR2 LQKENI. The CDR3 totals 13 residues. The V gene lost 0 bases and the J gene lost 6 bases, with 7 bases spanning the gap. The CDR3 region has the DNA TGTGCCAGCTCACCACCTAGGGTTGATACGCAGTATTTT. Amino acids: CASSPPRVDTQYF. The full variable domain, rest sourced from reference TRBV18 and TRBJ2-3, is NAGVMQNPRHLVRRRGQEARLRCSPMKGHSHVYWYRQLPEEGLKFMVYLQKENIIDESGMPKERFSAEFPKEGPSILRIQQVVRGDSAAYFCASSPPRVDTQYFGPGTRLTVL.